This T cell receptor (beta chain) was identified during a study of T cell responses to AZD1222 COVID-19 vaccine. TCRdb keeps only in-frame clones here, not all; method: immunoSEQ multiplex PCR. The sample holds approximately 150,000 clones; 80% to 95% are singletons and the top ten take more than 3%. General study results and limits: Clonal diversity was possibly underestimated; the donors were predominantly white British and more often female. The repertoires were collected only after the peak T cell response.

The CDR3 has 18 amino acids. On this clone: Its matching antigen is unknown.

This TCR derives from an adult who received the AZD1222 COVID-19 vaccine. The chain joins TRBV21-1 to TRBJ2-7; TRBD2 is taken as the D call from the table, unchecked against the DNA. TRBV21-1 is marked as a pseudogene. Here the sequenced sample was peripheral blood, taken 28 days after the second AZD1222 dose. The CDR3 loop reads CASSKKIGRVADSYEQYF. DNA for the CDR3: TGTGCCAGCAGCAAAAAAATTGGGCGGGTAGCGGACTCCTACGAGCAGTACTTC.